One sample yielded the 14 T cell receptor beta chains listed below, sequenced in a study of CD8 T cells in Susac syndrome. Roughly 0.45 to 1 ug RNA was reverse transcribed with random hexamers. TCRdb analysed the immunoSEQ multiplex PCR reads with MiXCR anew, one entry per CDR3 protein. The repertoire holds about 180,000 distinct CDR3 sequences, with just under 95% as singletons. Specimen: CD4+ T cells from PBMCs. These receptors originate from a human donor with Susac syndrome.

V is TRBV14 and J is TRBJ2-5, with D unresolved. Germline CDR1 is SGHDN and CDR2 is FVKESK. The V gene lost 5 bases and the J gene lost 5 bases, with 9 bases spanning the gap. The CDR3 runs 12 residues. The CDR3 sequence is CASSGLGETQYF. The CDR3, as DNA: TGTGCCAGCAGCGGCCTGGGGGAGACCCAGTACTTC.

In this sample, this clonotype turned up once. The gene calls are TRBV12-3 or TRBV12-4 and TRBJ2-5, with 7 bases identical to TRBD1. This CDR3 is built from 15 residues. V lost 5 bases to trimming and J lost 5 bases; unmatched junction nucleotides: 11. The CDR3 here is CASSQSSDRRETQYF. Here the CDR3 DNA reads TGTGCCAGCAGTCAAAGCTCGGACAGGAGGGAGACCCAGTACTTC.

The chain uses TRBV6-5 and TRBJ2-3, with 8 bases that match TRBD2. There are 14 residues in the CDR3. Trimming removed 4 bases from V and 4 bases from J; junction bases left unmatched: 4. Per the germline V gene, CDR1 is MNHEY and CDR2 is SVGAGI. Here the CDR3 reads CASSSRREADTQYF. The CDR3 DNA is TGTGCCAGCAGTTCTCGGCGGGAGGCAGATACGCAGTATTTT.

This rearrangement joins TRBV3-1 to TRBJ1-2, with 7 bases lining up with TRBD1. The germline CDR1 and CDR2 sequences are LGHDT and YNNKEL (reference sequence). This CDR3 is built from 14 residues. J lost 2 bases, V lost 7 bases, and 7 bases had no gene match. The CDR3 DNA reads TGTGCCAGCACCATCCAGGGGGAGAACTATGGCTACACCTTC. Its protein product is CASTIQGENYGYTF.

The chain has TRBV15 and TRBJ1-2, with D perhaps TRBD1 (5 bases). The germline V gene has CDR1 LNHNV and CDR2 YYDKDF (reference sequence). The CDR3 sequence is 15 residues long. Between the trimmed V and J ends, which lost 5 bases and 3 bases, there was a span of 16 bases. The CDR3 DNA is TGTGCCACCAGCGCCCCGGGGCAGTCCCACTATGGCTACACCTTC. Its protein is CATSAPGQSHYGYTF. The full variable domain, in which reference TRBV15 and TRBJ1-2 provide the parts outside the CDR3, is DAMVIQNPRYQVTQFGKPVTLSCSQTLNHNVMYWYQQKSSQAPKLLFHYYDKDFNNEADTPDNFQSRRPNTSFCFLDIRSPGLGDTAMYLCATSAPGQSHYGYTFGSGTRLTVV.

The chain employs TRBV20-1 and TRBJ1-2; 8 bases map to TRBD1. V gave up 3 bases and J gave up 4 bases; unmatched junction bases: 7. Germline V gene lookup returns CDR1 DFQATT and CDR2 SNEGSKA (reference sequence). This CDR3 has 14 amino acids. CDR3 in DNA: TGCAGTGCTAGGGGGACAGGTAGCCCCTATGGCTACACCTTC. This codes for CSARGTGSPYGYTF.

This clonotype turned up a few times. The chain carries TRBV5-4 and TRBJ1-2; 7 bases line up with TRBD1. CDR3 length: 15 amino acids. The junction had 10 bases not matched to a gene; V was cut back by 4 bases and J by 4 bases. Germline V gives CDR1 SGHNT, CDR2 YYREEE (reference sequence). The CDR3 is CASSGERQGFYGYTF. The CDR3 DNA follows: TGTGCCAGCAGCGGGGAGAGACAGGGTTTCTATGGCTACACCTTC.

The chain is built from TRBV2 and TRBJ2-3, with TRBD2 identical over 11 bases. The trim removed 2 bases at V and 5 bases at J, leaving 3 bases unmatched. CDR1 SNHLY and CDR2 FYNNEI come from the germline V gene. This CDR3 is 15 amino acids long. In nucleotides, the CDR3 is TGTGCCAGCAGTGAAAGGCTAGCGGGAGGAGATACGCAGTATTTT. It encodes CASSERLAGGDTQYF.

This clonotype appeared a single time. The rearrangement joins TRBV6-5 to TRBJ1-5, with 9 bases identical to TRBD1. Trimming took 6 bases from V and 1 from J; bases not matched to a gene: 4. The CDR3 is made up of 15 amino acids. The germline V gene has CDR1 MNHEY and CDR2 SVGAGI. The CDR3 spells CASSRTGASNQPQHF. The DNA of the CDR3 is TGTGCCAGCAGCCGGACAGGGGCCAGCAATCAGCCCCAGCATTTT.

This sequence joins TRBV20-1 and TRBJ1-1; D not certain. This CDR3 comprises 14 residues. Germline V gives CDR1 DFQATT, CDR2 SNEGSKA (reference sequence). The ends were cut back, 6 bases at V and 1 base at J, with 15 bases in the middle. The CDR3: CSATRRNSNTEAFF. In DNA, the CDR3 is TGCAGTGCCACCCGGCGCAACTCGAACACTGAAGCTTTCTTT.

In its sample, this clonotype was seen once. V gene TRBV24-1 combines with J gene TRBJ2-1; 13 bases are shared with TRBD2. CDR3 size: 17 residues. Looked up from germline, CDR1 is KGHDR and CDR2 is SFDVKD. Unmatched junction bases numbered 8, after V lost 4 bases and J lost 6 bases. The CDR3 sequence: CATSERRGLAGSNEQFF. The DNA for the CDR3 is TGTGCCACCAGTGAAAGAAGGGGACTAGCGGGATCCAATGAGCAGTTCTTC.

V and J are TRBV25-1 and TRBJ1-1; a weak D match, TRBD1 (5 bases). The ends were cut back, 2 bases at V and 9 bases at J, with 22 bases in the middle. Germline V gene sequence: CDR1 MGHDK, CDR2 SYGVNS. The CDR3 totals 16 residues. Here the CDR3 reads CASSERQGGHHLKAFF. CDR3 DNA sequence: TGTGCCAGCAGTGAACGGCAGGGCGGTCACCATCTAAAAGCTTTCTTT.

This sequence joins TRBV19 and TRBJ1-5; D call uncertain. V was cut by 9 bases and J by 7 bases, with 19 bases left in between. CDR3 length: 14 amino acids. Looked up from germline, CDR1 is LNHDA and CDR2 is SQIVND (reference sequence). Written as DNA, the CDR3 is TGTGCCAGCACCCCGACGGCCTCAGAACAGCCCCAGCATTTT. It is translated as CASTPTASEQPQHF.

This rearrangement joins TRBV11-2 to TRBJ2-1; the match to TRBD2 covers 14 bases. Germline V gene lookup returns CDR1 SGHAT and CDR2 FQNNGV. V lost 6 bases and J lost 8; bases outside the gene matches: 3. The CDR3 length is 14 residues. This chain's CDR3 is CASRRTSGRYEQFF. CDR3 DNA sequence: TGTGCCAGCAGACGGACTAGCGGGAGGTATGAGCAGTTCTTC.